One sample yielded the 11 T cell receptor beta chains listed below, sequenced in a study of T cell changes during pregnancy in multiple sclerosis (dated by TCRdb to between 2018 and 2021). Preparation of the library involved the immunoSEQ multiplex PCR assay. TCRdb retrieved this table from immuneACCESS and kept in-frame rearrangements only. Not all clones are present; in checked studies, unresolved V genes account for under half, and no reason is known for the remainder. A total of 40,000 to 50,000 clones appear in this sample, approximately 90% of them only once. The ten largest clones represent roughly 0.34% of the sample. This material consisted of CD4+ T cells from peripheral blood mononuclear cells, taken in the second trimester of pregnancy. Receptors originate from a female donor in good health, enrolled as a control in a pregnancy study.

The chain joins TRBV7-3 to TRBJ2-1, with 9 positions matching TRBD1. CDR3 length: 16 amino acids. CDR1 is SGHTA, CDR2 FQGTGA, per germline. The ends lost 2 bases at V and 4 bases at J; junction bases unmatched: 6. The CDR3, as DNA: TGTGCCAGCAGCTTATATGGGACAGGGTCATACAATGAGCAGTTCTTC. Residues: CASSLYGTGSYNEQFF.

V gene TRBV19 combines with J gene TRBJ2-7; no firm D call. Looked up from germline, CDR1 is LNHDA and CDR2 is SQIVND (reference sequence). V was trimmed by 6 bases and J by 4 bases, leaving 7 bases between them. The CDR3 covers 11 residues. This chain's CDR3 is CASRSGYEQYF. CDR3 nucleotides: TGTGCCAGTAGATCAGGATACGAGCAGTACTTC.

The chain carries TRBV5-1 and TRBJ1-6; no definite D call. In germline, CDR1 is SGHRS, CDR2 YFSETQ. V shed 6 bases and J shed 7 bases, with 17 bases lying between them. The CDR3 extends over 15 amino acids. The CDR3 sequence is CASTIDGGVNSPLHF. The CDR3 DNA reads TGCGCCAGCACCATAGACGGAGGAGTGAATTCACCCCTCCACTTT.

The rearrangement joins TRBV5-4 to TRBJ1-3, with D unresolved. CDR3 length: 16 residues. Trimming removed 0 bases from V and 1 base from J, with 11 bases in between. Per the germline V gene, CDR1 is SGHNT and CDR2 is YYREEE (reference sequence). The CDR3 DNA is TGTGCCAGCAGCTTGGATCCTACCCTTTCTGGAAACACCATATATTTT. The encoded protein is CASSLDPTLSGNTIYF.

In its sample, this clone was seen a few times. CDR3 loop: CASSLDYPSTDTQYF. CDR3 nucleotide sequence: TGCGCCAGCAGCTTGGACTACCCTAGCACAGATACGCAGTATTTT. V is TRBV5-1 and J is TRBJ2-3; D gene ambiguous. V lost 0 bases to trimming and J lost 0 bases, with 8 bases between them. The CDR3 runs to 15 residues. Germline-derived CDR1 and CDR2 are SGHRS and YFSETQ.

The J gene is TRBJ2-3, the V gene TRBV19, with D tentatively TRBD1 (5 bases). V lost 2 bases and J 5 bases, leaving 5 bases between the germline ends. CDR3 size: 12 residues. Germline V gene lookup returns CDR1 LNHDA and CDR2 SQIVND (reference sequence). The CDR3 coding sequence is TGTGCCAGTAGTATACAGGGAGATACGCAGTATTTT. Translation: CASSIQGDTQYF.

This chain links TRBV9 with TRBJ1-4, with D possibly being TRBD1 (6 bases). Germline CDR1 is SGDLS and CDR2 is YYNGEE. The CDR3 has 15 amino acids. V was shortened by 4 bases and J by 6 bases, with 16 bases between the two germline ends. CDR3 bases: TGTGCCAGCAGCTATGGGGGCAGACCGGATGAAAAACTGTTTTTT. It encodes CASSYGGRPDEKLFF.

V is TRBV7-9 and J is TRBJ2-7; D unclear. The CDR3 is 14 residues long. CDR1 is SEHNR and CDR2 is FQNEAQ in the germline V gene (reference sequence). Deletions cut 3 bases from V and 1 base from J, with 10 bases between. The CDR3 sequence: CASSFIYRSYEQYF. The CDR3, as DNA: TGTGCCAGCAGCTTTATTTATCGGTCCTACGAGCAGTACTTC.

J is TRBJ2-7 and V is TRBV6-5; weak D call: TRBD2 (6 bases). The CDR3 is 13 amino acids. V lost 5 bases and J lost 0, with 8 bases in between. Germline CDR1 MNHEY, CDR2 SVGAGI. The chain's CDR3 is CASSRGSSYEQYF. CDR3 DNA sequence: TGTGCCAGCAGTCGGGGGAGCTCCTACGAGCAGTACTTC.

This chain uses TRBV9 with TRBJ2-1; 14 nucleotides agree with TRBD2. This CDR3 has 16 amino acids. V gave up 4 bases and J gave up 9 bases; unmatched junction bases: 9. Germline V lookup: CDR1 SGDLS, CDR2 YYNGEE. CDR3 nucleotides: TGTGCCAGCAGCCCCCCGGGACTAGCGGGGGAGGGTGAGCAGTTCTTC. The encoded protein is CASSPPGLAGEGEQFF.

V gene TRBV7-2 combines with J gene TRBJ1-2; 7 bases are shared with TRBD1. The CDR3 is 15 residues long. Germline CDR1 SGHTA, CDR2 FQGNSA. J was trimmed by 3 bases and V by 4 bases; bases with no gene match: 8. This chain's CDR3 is CASSSTLQGYYGYTF. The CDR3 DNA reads TGTGCCAGCAGCTCGACTCTACAGGGGTACTATGGCTACACCTTC.